Listed below are T cell receptor beta chains from one sample, sequenced in a study of CD8+ T cells in alopecia areata. Data came from immunoSEQ multiplex PCR; TCRdb stores just in-frame clones and leaves some out. The data show about 210,000 clones, with approximately 38% seen just once and about 0.48% held by the top ten. The specimen was CD4+ T cells sorted from blood, collected at week 34, from a patient treated with tofacitinib. The receptors were sampled from a human donor with alopecia areata. CDR3s leave out the opening cysteine and the closing phenylalanine or tryptophan. The D gene is left open where the match is weak. Expanded clones get a size class; other rows say once, few or many, or leave the size out.

J gene,clone size,V gene,CDR3 length,D gene,CDR3 protein
TRBJ2-6,.,TRBV4-1,18,TRBD1,ASSRSPAGGAGSGANVLT
TRBJ2-3,few,TRBV7-2,13,.,ASSPSGRRTDTQY
TRBJ1-2,.,TRBV4-1,15,TRBD1,ASSQGEGARRSYGYT
TRBJ2-7,few,TRBV29-1,10,.,SVRGASGEQY
TRBJ2-1,few,TRBV12-5,14,.,ASGSLLGASYNEQF
TRBJ2-2,.,TRBV29-1,13,TRBD1,SVGKTGANTGELF
TRBJ1-1,.,TRBV29-1,10,.,SVEPNYSEAF
TRBJ2-7,.,TRBV29-1,10,.,SVAGFSYEQY
TRBJ2-3,few,TRBV28,13,.,ASSFGGAGTDTQY
TRBJ2-2,once,TRBV4-1,11,.,ASSRLLAGELF